These T cell receptor beta chains were read from a single sample in a study of blood T cells in healthy people across ages. TCRdb re-called the 5' RACE reads with MiXCR, one entry per CDR3 protein. There are about 730,000 distinct CDR3 sequences in the sample; about 40% occur only once, and 20% lies in the top ten. Input material: blood. Source of these receptors: a woman in her fifties or sixties in good health. The CDR3 runs from the conserved cysteine through the conserved F or W. The order of the fields is clone size, J gene, D gene, V gene, CDR3 DNA, CDR3 protein. The D gene is left open where the match is weak. Only part of the rows carry a size: once, few, many, or a class if the clone is expanded.

few | TRBJ2-3 | . | TRBV6-5 | TGTGCCAGCAGTTCCATAAATACAGATACGCAGTATTTT | CASSSINTDTQYF
many | TRBJ2-3 | . | TRBV5-1 | TGTGCCAGCAGCCCCCCGGGGGATACGCAGTATTTT | CASSPPGDTQYF
few | TRBJ2-7 | TRBD1 | TRBV18 | TGTGCCAGCTCACCACCCATGGGACAGGGAATAGGCGAGCAGTACTTC | CASSPPMGQGIGEQYF
many | TRBJ2-7 | . | TRBV6-1 | TGTGCCAGCAGTGGCTGGAGGGAAGGGGACGAGCAGTACTTC | CASSGWREGDEQYF
. | TRBJ2-1 | . | TRBV11-2 | TGTGCCAGCGGGCGGGGGCTCAGGGAGCAGTTCTTC | CASGRGLREQFF
. | TRBJ2-6 | . | TRBV12-3/TRBV12-4 | TGTGCCAGCAGGGGGTCCGCTGGGGCCAACGTCCTGACTTTC | CASRGSAGANVLTF
. | TRBJ2-3 | . | TRBV2 | TGTGCCAGCAGTGATCTAGGGTACTTGGATACGCAGTATTTT | CASSDLGYLDTQYF
. | TRBJ1-6 | . | TRBV20-1 | TGCAGTGCTAAAAGGGACTTATTCGATTCACCCCTCCACTTT | CSAKRDLFDSPLHF
. | TRBJ2-1 | . | TRBV18 | TGTGCCAGCTCACCCGCATTCAATGAGCAGTTCTTC | CASSPAFNEQFF
. | TRBJ2-5 | . | TRBV2 | TGTGCCAGCAGTGAAGTTCGGCGGTTCCAAGAGACCCAGTACTTC | CASSEVRRFQETQYF
. | TRBJ2-5 | TRBD2 | TRBV7-3 | TGTGCCAGCACCCTGTCCGGACTAGCGGACCGAATAGGAGAGACCCAGTACTTC | CASTLSGLADRIGETQYF
. | TRBJ1-1 | TRBD1 | TRBV6-2/TRBV6-3 | TGTACCAGCAGCTGGACAGGGGGGTCGAGGTTGGGTCGGGTGAACACTGAAGCTTTCTTT | CTSSWTGGSRLGRVNTEAFF
. | TRBJ1-1 | . | TRBV2 | TGTGCCAGCAGAGCCAGGGCCGGGAACACTGAAGCTTTCTTT | CASRARAGNTEAFF
many | TRBJ2-3 | . | TRBV6-2/TRBV6-3 | TGTGCCAGCAGTCGGGACCCAACCTCAAGCACAGATACGCAGTATTTT | CASSRDPTSSTDTQYF
. | TRBJ2-7 | TRBD2 | TRBV7-9 | TGTGCCAGCAGCCTGAGACTAGCGGGGGGATACGAGCAGTACTTC | CASSLRLAGGYEQYF
. | TRBJ2-7 | . | TRBV27 | TGTGCCAGCAGTGAAACCACCCAGGGGTCCTACGAGCAGTACTTC | CASSETTQGSYEQYF
. | TRBJ2-1 | TRBD2 | TRBV3-1 | TGTGCCAGCAGCCACGAGACTAGCGGGAGGCGGGGTGAGCAGTTCTTC | CASSHETSGRRGEQFF
. | TRBJ1-5 | . | TRBV27 | TGTGCCAGCAGTTTATCGGGGGCATTCAATCAGCCCCAGCATTTT | CASSLSGAFNQPQHF
. | TRBJ2-4 | TRBD2 | TRBV20-1 | TGCAGTGCTAGGGAGACTAGCGGATACCTCGGGGAGTACTTC | CSARETSGYLGEYF
. | TRBJ2-1 | TRBD1 | TRBV7-9 | TGTGCCAGCAGCCATGGGACAGGGGGCCATGAGCAGTTCTTC | CASSHGTGGHEQFF
. | TRBJ2-1 | . | TRBV19 | TGTGCCAGTAGACCCATGGGTAGCAGGGATGAGCAGTTCTTC | CASRPMGSRDEQFF
many | TRBJ2-5 | . | TRBV9 | TGTGCCAGCAGCGTAGGAGGGCCGACGGAGGAGACCCAGTACTTC | CASSVGGPTEETQYF
. | TRBJ1-2 | TRBD1 | TRBV18 | TGTGCCAGCTCTTTCGGACAGGGCCACAACTATGGCTACACCTTC | CASSFGQGHNYGYTF
. | TRBJ2-7 | . | TRBV20-1 | TGCAGTACTAGGGGTGGACACGGGAGCTCCTACGAGCAGTACTTC | CSTRGGHGSSYEQYF